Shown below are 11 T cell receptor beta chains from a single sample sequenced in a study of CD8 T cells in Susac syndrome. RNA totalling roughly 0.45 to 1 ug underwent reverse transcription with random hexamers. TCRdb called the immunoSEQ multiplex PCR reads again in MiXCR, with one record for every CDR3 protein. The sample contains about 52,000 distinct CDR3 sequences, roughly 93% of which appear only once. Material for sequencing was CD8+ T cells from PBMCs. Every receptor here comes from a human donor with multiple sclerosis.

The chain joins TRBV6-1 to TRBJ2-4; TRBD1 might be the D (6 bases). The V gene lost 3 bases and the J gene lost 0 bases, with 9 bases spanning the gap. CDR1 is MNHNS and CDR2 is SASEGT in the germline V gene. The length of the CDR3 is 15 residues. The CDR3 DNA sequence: TGTGCCAGCAGTGATTACAGGGAAGCCAAAAACATTCAGTACTTC. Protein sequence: CASSDYREAKNIQYF.

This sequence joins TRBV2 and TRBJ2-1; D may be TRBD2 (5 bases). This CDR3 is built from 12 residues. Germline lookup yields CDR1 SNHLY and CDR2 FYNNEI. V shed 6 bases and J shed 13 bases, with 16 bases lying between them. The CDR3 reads CASSVGLENQFF. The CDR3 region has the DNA TGTGCCAGCAGCGTCGGACTCGAAAACCAGTTCTTC.

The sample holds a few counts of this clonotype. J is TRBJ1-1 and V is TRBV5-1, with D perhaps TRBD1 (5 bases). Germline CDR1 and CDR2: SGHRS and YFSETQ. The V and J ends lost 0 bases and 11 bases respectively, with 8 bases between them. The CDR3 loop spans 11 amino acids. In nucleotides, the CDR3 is TGCGCCAGCAGCTTGGGACAGAGGGCTTTCTTT. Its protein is CASSLGQRAFF. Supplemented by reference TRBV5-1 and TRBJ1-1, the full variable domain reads KAGVTQTPRYLIKTRGQQVTLSCSPISGHRSVSWYQQTPGQGLQFLFEYFSETQRNKGNFPGRFSGRQFSNSRSEMNVSTLELGDSALYLCASSLGQRAFFGQGTRLTVV.

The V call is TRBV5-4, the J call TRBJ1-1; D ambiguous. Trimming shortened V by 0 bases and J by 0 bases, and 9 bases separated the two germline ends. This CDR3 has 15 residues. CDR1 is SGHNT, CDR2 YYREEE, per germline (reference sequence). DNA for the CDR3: TGTGCCAGCAGCTTGGCTCGGCCGCTGAACACTGAAGCTTTCTTT. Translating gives CASSLARPLNTEAFF. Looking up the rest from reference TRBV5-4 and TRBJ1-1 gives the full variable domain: ETGVTQSPTHLIKTRGQQVTLRCSSQSGHNTVSWYQQALGQGPQFIFQYYREEENGRGNFPPRFSGLQFPNYSSELNVNALELDDSALYLCASSLARPLNTEAFFGQGTRLTVV.

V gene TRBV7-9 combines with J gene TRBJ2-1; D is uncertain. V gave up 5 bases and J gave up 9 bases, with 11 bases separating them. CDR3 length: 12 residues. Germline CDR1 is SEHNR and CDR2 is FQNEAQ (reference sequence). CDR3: CASSLPAGEQFF. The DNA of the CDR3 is TGTGCCAGCAGCCTGCCTGCTGGTGAGCAGTTCTTC.

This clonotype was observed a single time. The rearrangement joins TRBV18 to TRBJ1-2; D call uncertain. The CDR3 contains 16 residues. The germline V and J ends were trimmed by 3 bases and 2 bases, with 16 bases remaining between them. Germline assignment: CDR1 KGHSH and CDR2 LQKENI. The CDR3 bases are TGTGCCAGCTCACCTAACCCTGGAGACCTCAACTATGGCTACACCTTC. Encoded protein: CASSPNPGDLNYGYTF. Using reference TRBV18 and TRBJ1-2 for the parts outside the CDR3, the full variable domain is NAGVMQNPRHLVRRRGQEARLRCSPMKGHSHVYWYRQLPEEGLKFMVYLQKENIIDESGMPKERFSAEFPKEGPSILRIQQVVRGDSAAYFCASSPNPGDLNYGYTFGSGTRLTVV.

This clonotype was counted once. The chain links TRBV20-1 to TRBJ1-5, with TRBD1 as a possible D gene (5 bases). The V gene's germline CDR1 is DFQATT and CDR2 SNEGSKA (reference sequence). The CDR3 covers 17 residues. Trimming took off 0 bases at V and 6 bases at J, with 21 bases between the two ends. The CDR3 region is CSAREGPTARTGQPQHF. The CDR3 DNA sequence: TGCAGTGCTAGAGAGGGACCTACCGCCAGGACGGGTCAGCCCCAGCATTTT.

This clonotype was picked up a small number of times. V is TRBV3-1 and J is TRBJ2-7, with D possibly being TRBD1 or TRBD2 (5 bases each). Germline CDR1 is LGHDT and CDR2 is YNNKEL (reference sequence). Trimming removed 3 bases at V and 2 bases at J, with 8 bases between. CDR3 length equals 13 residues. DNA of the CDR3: TGTGCCAGCAGCCACGGGACCACCTACGAGCAGTACTTC. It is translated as CASSHGTTYEQYF.

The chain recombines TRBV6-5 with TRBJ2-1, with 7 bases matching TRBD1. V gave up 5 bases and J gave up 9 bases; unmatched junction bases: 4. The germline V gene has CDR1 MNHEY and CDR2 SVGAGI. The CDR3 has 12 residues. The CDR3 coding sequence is TGTGCCAGCAGTCAGGGGGTGGGTGAGCAGTTCTTC. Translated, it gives CASSQGVGEQFF.

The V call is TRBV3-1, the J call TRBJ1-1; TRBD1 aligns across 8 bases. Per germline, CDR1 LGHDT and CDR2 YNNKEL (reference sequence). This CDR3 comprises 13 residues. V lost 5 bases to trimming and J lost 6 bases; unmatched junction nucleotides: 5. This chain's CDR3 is CASSFPTGAEAFF. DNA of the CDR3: TGTGCCAGCAGCTTCCCGACAGGGGCTGAAGCTTTCTTT.

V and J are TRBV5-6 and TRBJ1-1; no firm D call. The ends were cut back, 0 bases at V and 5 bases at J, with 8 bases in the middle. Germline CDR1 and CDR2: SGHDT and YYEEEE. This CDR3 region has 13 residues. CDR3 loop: CASSLGKGTEAFF. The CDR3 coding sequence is TGTGCCAGCAGCTTGGGTAAGGGAACTGAAGCTTTCTTT. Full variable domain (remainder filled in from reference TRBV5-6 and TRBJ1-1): DAGVTQSPTHLIKTRGQQVTLRCSPKSGHDTVSWYQQALGQGPQFIFQYYEEEERQRGNFPDRFSGHQFPNYSSELNVNALLLGDSALYLCASSLGKGTEAFFGQGTRLTVV.